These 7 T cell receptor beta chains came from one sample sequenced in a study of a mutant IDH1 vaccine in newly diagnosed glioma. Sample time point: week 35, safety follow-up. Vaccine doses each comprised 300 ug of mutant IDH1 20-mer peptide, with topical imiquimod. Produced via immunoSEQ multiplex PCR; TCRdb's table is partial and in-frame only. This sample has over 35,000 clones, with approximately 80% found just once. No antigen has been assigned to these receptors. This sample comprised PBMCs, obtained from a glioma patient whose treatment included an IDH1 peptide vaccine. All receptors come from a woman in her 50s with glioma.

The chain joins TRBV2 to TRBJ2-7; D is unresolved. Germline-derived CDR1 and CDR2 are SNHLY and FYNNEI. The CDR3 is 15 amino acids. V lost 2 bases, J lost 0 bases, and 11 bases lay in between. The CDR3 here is CASSENRYYSYEQYF. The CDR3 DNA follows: TGTGCCAGCAGTGAAAACAGATACTACTCCTACGAGCAGTACTTC.

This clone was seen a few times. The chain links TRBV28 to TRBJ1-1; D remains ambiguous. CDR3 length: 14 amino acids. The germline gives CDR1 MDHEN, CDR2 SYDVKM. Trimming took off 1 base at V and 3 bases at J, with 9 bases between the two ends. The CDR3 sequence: CASSLSVLYTEAFF. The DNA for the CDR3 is TGTGCCAGCAGTTTATCTGTCCTCTACACTGAAGCTTTCTTT.

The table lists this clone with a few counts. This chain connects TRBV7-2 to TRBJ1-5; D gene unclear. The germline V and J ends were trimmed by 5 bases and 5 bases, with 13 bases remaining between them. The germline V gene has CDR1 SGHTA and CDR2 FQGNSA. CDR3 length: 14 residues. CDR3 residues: CASSAMAADQPQHF. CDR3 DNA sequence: TGTGCCAGCAGCGCCATGGCAGCGGATCAGCCCCAGCATTTT.

This CDR3 reads CASRRTGSNTGELFF. The CDR3 DNA sequence: TGTGCCAGCCGAAGGACAGGGTCGAACACCGGGGAGCTGTTTTTT. The rearrangement joins TRBV2 to TRBJ2-2, with TRBD1 matching 8 bases. CDR3 length equals 15 residues. Germline V gene lookup returns CDR1 SNHLY and CDR2 FYNNEI. Trimming at V came to 8 bases and at J to 0 bases, leaving 5 bases not matched to a gene.

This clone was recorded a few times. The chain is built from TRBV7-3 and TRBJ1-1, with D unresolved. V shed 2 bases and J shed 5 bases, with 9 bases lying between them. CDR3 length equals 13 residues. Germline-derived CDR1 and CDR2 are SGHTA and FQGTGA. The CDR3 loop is CASSLGVGTEAFF. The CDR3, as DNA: TGTGCCAGCAGCTTAGGGGTGGGAACTGAAGCTTTCTTT.

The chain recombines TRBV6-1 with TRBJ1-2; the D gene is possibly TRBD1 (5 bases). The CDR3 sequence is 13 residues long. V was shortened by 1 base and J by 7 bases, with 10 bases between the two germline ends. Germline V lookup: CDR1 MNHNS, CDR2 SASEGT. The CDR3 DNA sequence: TGTGCCAGCAGTGAAGTAGGGGTACGTGGCTACACCTTC. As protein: CASSEVGVRGYTF.

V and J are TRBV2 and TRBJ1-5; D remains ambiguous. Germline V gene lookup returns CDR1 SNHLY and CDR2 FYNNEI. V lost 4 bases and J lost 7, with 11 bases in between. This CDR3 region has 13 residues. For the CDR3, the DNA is TGTGCCAGCAGTGGAGAAGGGCGGCAGCCCCAGCATTTT. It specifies CASSGEGRQPQHF.